This TCR beta chain is from a study of blood T cell repertoires in COVID-19. Across the study: Acute-phase and convalescent COVID-19 samples originated in the United States, Italy and Spain. From T cells, B-cell-depleted T cells, or PBMCs came the material, which was cDNA or gDNA.

CDR1 and CDR2 from the germline V gene are LNHDA and SQIVND (reference sequence). Germline trimming cut 4 bases from V and 5 bases from J; bases unmatched to any gene: 5. The CDR3 is 14 amino acids. In the authors' workflow: From reference gene primer amplification, estimates of nucleated cell counts were derived. Clones were sequenced by immunoSEQ multiplex PCR, and TCRdb holds only the in-frame ones, with some missing. The V and J calls and clone size come from that table; D and trimming were worked out from the DNA. The sample gives about 55,000 clones, approximately 92% of which show up once; roughly 6.5% is in the top ten.

What was sequenced was peripheral blood. The origin of this receptor is a man in his forties or fifties with active COVID-19. The chain recombines TRBV19 with TRBJ1-5; TRBD1 aligns across 7 bases. The CDR3 DNA reads TGTGCCAGTAGTAGGGACAGCGCTTATCAGCCCCAGCATTTT. Translating gives CASSRDSAYQPQHF.